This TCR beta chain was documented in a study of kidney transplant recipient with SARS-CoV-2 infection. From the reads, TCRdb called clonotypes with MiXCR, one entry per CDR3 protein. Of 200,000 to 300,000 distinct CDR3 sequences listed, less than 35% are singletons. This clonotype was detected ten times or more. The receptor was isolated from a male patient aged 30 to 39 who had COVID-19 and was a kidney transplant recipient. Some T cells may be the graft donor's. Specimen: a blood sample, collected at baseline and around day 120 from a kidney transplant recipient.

CDR3 region: CASRDRGGYNEQFF. CDR3 in DNA: TGTGCCAGCAGAGACAGGGGGGGATACAATGAGCAGTTCTTC. The rearrangement uses TRBV6-6 and TRBJ2-1; 9 positions match TRBD1. The CDR3 sequence is 14 residues long. V was clipped by 6 bases and J by 4 bases; unmatched bases: 4. Looked up from germline, CDR1 is MNHNY and CDR2 is SVGAGI (reference sequence).